This TCR beta chain was obtained from a study of T cell responses to AZD1222 COVID-19 vaccine. The table came from immunoSEQ multiplex PCR; TCRdb's copy has only in-frame clones and leaves some out. The sample lists around 76,000 clones, about 83% seen once, with over 7.5% in the top ten. The CDR3 spans 15 residues. Trimming took off 3 bases at V and 4 bases at J, with 10 bases between the two ends. In germline, CDR1 is SNHLY, CDR2 FYNNEI. The clonotype comes from an adult in good health. The chain recombines TRBV2 with TRBJ2-6; D is uncertain. The specimen comprised peripheral blood, sampled on day 0 of AZD1222 vaccination. The CDR3 DNA follows: TGTGCCAGCAGTGATCCGGGTTCCGGGGCCAACGTCCTGACTTTC. It yields the protein CASSDPGSGANVLTF. Complete variable domain (other parts from reference TRBV2 and TRBJ2-6): EPEVTQTPSHQVTQMGQEVILRCVPISNHLYFYWYRQILGQKVEFLVSFYNNEISEKSEIFDDQFSVERPDGSNFTLKIRSTKLEDSAMYFCASSDPGSGANVLTFGAGSRLTVL.